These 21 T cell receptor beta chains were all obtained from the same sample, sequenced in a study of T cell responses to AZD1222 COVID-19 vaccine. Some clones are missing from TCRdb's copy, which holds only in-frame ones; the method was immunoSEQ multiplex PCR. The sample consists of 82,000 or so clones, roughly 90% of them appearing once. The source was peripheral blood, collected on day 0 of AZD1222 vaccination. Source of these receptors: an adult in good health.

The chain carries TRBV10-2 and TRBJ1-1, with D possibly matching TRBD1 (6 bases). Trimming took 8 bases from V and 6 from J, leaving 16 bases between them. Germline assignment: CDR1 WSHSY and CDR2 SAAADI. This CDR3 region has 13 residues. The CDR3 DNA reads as TGCGCCAGCCTCAGAAGTGAGGGGGCTGAAGCTTTCTTT. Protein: CASLRSEGAEAFF.

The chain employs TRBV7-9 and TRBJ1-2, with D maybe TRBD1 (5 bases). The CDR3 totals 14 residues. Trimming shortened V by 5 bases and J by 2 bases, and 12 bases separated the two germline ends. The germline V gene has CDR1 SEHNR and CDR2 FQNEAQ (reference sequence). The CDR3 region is CASSPGPGNYGYTF. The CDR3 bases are TGTGCCAGCAGCCCGGGCCCAGGGAACTATGGCTACACCTTC.

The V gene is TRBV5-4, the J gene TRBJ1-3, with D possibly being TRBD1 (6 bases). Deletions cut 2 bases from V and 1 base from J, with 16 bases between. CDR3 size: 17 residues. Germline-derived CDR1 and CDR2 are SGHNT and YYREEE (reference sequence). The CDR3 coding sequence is TGTGCCAGCAGCTTTTTTAACAGGGCCCAATCTGGAAACACCATATATTTT. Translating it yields CASSFFNRAQSGNTIYF.

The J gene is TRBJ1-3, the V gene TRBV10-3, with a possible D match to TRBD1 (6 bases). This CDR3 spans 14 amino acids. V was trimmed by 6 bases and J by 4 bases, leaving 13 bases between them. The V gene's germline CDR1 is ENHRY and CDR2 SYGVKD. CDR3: CAIRGTGMGNTIYF. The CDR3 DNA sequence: TGTGCCATCAGGGGAACAGGGATGGGAAACACCATATATTTT.

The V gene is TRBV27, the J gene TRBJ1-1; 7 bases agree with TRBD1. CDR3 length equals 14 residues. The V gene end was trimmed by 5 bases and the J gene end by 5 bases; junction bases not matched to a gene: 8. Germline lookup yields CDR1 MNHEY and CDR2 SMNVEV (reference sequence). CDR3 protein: CASSPLAGGTEAFF. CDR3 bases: TGTGCCAGCAGTCCCCTGGCAGGGGGGACTGAAGCTTTCTTT.

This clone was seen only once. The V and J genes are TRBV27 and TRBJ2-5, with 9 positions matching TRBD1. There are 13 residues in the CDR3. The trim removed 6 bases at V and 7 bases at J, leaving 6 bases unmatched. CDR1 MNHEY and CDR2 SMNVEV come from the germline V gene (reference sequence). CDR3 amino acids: CASRGQGMGTQYF. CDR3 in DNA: TGTGCCAGCAGAGGACAGGGGATGGGGACCCAGTACTTC.

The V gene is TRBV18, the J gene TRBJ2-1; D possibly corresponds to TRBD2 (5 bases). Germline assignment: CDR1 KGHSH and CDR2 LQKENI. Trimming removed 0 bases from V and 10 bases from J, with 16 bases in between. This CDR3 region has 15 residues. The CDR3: CASSPPKAGVQEQFF. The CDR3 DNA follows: TGTGCCAGCTCACCACCGAAGGCCGGGGTTCAAGAGCAGTTCTTC.

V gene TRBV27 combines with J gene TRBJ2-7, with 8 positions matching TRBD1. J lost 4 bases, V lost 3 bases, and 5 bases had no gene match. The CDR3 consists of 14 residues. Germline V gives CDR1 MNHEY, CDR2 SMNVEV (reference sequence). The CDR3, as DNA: TGTGCCAGCAGTTTGTTGGACAGGGCTTACGAGCAGTACTTC. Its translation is CASSLLDRAYEQYF.

Here the CDR3 DNA reads TGTGCCAGCAGCGTTTGGGACAGGGCGTTGGGTAATGAAAAACTGTTTTTT. Its protein is CASSVWDRALGNEKLFF. This chain uses TRBV5-6 with TRBJ1-4, with 9 bases that match TRBD1. The CDR3 runs to 17 residues. Germline CDR1 is SGHDT and CDR2 is YYEEEE. V shed 4 bases and J 4 bases; nucleotides not matched to a gene: 11.

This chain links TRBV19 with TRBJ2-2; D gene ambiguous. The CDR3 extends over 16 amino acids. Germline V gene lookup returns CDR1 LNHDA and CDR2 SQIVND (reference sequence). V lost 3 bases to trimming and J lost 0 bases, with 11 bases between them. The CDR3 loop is CASSISTGTNTGELFF. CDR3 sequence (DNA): TGTGCCAGTAGTATTTCGACCGGAACGAACACCGGGGAGCTGTTTTTT.

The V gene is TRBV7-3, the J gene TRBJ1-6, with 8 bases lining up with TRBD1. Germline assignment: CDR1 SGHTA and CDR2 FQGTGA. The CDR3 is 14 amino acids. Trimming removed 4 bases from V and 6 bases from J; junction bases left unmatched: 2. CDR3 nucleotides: TGTGCCAGCAGCTCGACAGGGGCTAATTCACCCCTCCACTTT. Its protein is CASSSTGANSPLHF.

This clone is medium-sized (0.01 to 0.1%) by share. The CDR3: CASSSLPDSYWGYTF. CDR3 DNA: TGTGCCAGCAGTTCCCTCCCGGACAGTTACTGGGGCTACACCTTC. The chain joins TRBV27 to TRBJ1-2; D might be TRBD1 (6 bases). This CDR3 has 15 residues. In germline, CDR1 is MNHEY, CDR2 SMNVEV (reference sequence). V was cut by 4 bases and J by 8 bases, with 20 bases left in between.

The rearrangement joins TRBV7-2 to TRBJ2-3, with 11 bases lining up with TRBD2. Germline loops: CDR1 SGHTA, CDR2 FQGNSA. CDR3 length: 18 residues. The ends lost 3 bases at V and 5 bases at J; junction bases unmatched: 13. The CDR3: CASSFPYGLAGGVDTQYF. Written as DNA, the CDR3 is TGTGCCAGCAGCTTTCCCTATGGACTAGCGGGTGGGGTAGATACGCAGTATTTT.

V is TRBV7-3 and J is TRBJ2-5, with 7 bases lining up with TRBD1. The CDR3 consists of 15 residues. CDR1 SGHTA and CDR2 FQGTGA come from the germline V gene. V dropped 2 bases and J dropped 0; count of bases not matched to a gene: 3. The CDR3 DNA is TGTGCCAGCAGCTTATGGGGGACAGACCAAGAGACCCAGTACTTC. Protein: CASSLWGTDQETQYF.

CDR3 region: CASKIVDGKAFF. The CDR3 bases are TGTGCCAGCAAAATCGTGGACGGTAAAGCTTTCTTT. The chain recombines TRBV2 with TRBJ1-1; D not resolved. The CDR3 consists of 12 residues. V dropped 7 bases and J dropped 9 bases, with 15 bases sitting between them. Germline V gene lookup returns CDR1 SNHLY and CDR2 FYNNEI.

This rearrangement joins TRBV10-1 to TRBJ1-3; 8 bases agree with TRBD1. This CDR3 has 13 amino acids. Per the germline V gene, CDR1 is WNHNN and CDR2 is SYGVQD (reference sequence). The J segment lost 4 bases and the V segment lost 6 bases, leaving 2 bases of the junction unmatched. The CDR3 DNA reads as TGCGCCAGCAGCCCAGGGGGCGGAAACACCATATATTTT. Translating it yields CASSPGGGNTIYF.

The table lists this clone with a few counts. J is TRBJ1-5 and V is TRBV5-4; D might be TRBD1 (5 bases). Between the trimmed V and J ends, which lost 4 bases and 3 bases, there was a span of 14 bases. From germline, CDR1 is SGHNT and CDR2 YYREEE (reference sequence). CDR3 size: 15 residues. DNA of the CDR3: TGTGCCAGCAGCCCAACCATAGGGGACAATCAGCCCCAGCATTTT. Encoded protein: CASSPTIGDNQPQHF.

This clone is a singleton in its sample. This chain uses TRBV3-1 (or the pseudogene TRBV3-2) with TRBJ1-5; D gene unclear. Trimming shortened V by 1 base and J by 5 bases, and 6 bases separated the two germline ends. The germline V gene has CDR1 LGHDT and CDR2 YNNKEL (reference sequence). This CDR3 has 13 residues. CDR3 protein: CASSQGPDQPQHF. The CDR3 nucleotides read TGTGCCAGCAGCCAAGGCCCCGATCAGCCCCAGCATTTT.

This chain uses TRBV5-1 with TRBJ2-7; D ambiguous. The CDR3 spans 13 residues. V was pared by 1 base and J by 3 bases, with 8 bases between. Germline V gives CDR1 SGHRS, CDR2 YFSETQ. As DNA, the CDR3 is TGCGCCAGCAGCTTGTTGACGGGCTACGAGCAGTACTTC. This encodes CASSLLTGYEQYF.

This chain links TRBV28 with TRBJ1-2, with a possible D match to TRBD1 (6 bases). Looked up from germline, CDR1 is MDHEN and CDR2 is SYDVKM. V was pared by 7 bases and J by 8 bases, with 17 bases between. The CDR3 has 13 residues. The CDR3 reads CASTIRGAQGYTF. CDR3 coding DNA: TGTGCCAGCACTATCCGGGGGGCGCAGGGCTACACCTTC.

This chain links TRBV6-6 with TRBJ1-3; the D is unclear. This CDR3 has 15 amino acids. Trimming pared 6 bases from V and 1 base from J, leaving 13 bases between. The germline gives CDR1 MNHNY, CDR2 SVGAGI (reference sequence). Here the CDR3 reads CASSYEGVSGNTIYF. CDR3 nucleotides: TGTGCCAGCAGCTACGAGGGAGTTTCTGGAAACACCATATATTTT.